The 18 T cell receptor beta chains below come from one sample, sequenced in a study of cytomegalovirus exposure and HLA in healthy donors. The PCR ran on 60 Vbeta and 13 Jbeta primers. TCRdb's table, derived via immunoSEQ multiplex PCR, lists solely in-frame clones and lacks some. The sample carries some 130,000 clones, 80% recorded once. The source material was PBMCs. The receptors stem from a man between 25 and 39 years old in good health and CMV-seronegative.

The rearrangement links TRBV19 to TRBJ2-7; TRBD1 matches at 10 bases. J gave up 2 bases and V 3 bases, and 10 bases lay outside the gene matches. Germline CDR1 and CDR2: LNHDA and SQIVND (reference sequence). The CDR3 consists of 17 residues. The CDR3 bases are TGTGCCAGTAGTATCCTCGCGACCGGGACAGGGGCCTACGAGCAGTACTTC. Translating gives CASSILATGTGAYEQYF.

The V gene is TRBV9, the J gene TRBJ2-1; 9 bases align to TRBD1. V gave up 4 bases and J gave up 8 bases; unmatched junction bases: 10. Germline lookup yields CDR1 SGDLS and CDR2 YYNGEE. The CDR3 spans 15 residues. The CDR3 region is CASSTRTGVRDEQFF. The CDR3 region has the DNA TGTGCCAGCAGCACCCGGACAGGGGTCCGGGATGAGCAGTTCTTC.

The genes are TRBV2 and TRBJ2-6; maybe TRBD1 (6 bases). Trimming cost V 8 bases and J 1 base, with 15 bases left between them. The CDR3 spans 16 residues. Germline V gene lookup returns CDR1 SNHLY and CDR2 FYNNEI. CDR3 sequence reads: CASLQGKSSGANVLTF. The CDR3 DNA reads TGTGCCAGCCTACAGGGAAAATCTTCTGGGGCCAACGTCCTGACTTTC.

This clone occurred once. V is TRBV30 and J is TRBJ1-2; D uncertain. Germline V lookup: CDR1 GTSNPN, CDR2 SVGIG (reference sequence). Trimming left V 0 bases short and J 4 bases short, with 9 bases between. CDR3 length: 13 amino acids. The CDR3 reads CAWSVGVGYGYTF. As DNA, the CDR3 is TGTGCCTGGAGTGTAGGAGTAGGCTATGGCTACACCTTC. Supplemented by reference TRBV30 and TRBJ1-2, the full variable domain reads SQTIHQWPATLVQPVGSPLSLECTVEGTSNPNLYWYRQAAGRGLQLLFYSVGIGQISSEVPQNLSASRPQDRQFILSSKKLLLSDSGFYLCAWSVGVGYGYTFGSGTRLTVV.

The chain links TRBV7-9 to TRBJ1-1, with D possibly matching TRBD1 (5 bases). Trimming took off 7 bases at V and 0 bases at J, with 12 bases between the two ends. In germline, CDR1 is SEHNR, CDR2 FQNEAQ (reference sequence). This CDR3 comprises 14 residues. In DNA form, the CDR3 reads TGTGCCAGCACCCACAGGAATATGAACACTGAAGCTTTCTTT. Translated: CASTHRNMNTEAFF.

The V and J genes are TRBV28 and TRBJ2-3, with D tentatively TRBD1 (6 bases). The CDR3 is made up of 19 amino acids. Trimming removed 3 bases at V and 0 bases at J, with 22 bases between. Germline CDR1 and CDR2: MDHEN and SYDVKM. The chain's CDR3 is CASSFHHLFRDTSTDTQYF. CDR3 nucleotide sequence: TGTGCCAGCAGTTTCCACCATCTTTTCCGGGACACTAGCACAGATACGCAGTATTTT. The full variable domain, with the rest looked up from reference TRBV28 and TRBJ2-3, is DVKVTQSSRYLVKRTGEKVFLECVQDMDHENMFWYRQDPGLGLRLIYFSYDVKMKEKGDIPEGYSVSREKKERFSLILESASTNQTSMYLCASSFHHLFRDTSTDTQYFGPGTRLTVL.

A single count supports this clone. The chain recombines TRBV2 with TRBJ1-5; weak D call: TRBD1 (6 bases). Germline CDR1 SNHLY, CDR2 FYNNEI. V lost 6 bases to trimming and J lost 2 bases, with 11 bases between them. There are 14 residues in the CDR3. As DNA, the CDR3 is TGTGCCAGCAGCGAGGGACACCGCAATCAGCCCCAGCATTTT. Protein: CASSEGHRNQPQHF.

This chain links TRBV6-6 with TRBJ2-7; TRBD2 aligns across 11 bases. V lost 0 bases, J lost 4 bases, and 2 bases stayed unmatched. Germline assignment: CDR1 MNHNY and CDR2 SVGAGI (reference sequence). CDR3 length: 15 amino acids. The CDR3 nucleotides read TGTGCCAGCAGTTACTCAACTAGCGGGAGTTACGAGCAGTACTTC. Translation gives CASSYSTSGSYEQYF.

This rearrangement joins TRBV18 to TRBJ1-4; 9 nucleotides line up with TRBD1. Per the germline V gene, CDR1 is KGHSH and CDR2 is LQKENI. This CDR3 contains 16 residues. V gave up 3 bases and J gave up 5 bases; unmatched junction bases: 7. The CDR3 region has the DNA TGTGCCAGCTCACCCTGGGGACAGGGTAGCAATGAAAAACTGTTTTTT. It specifies CASSPWGQGSNEKLFF.

The chain links TRBV19 to TRBJ1-5; TRBD1 aligns across 7 bases. The CDR3 covers 14 residues. V dropped 7 bases and J dropped 5; count of bases not matched to a gene: 8. Looked up from germline, CDR1 is LNHDA and CDR2 is SQIVND (reference sequence). The CDR3 loop is CASTGQGVDQPQHF. The CDR3 nucleotides are TGTGCCAGTACGGGGCAGGGGGTGGATCAGCCCCAGCATTTT.

A remark on this clone: Distinct nucleotide sequences in the sample also encode this CDR3. The rearrangement joins TRBV27 to TRBJ2-7; TRBD1 matches at 9 bases. CDR1 MNHEY and CDR2 SMNVEV come from the germline V gene (reference sequence). J was trimmed by 3 bases and V by 0 bases; bases with no gene match: 3. The CDR3 is made up of 15 amino acids. The CDR3 here is CASSLSGQGVYEQYF. The CDR3 DNA reads as TGTGCCAGCAGTTTATCGGGACAGGGTGTCTACGAGCAGTACTTC.

The chain carries TRBV9 and TRBJ1-2; TRBD1 might be the D (6 bases). V lost 3 bases to trimming and J lost 8 bases, with 17 bases between them. The germline gives CDR1 SGDLS, CDR2 YYNGEE. The CDR3 loop spans 14 amino acids. CDR3 amino acids: CASSAQDSFGGYTF. The CDR3, as DNA: TGTGCCAGCAGCGCTCAGGACAGTTTCGGCGGCTACACCTTC. The variable domain in full, completed from reference TRBV9 and TRBJ1-2, reads DSGVTQTPKHLITATGQRVTLRCSPRSGDLSVYWYQQSLDQGLQFLIQYYNGEERAKGNILERFSAQQFPDLHSELNLSSLELGDSALYFCASSAQDSFGGYTFGSGTRLTVV.

The rearrangement joins TRBV5-4 to TRBJ1-2; the match to TRBD1 covers 10 bases. This CDR3 is built from 18 residues. Germline assignment: CDR1 SGHNT and CDR2 YYREEE (reference sequence). Trimming cost V 0 bases and J 4 bases; bases outside gene matches: 12. CDR3 bases: TGTGCCAGCAGCTTGGGGTCTACCCGGGACAGGGGAGGCTATGGCTACACCTTC. It translates to CASSLGSTRDRGGYGYTF.

This clone was seen just once. The chain joins TRBV9 to TRBJ2-7; the D gene is possibly TRBD1 (6 bases). Trimming removed 1 base at V and 2 bases at J, with 10 bases between. CDR1 and CDR2 from the germline V gene are SGDLS and YYNGEE. The CDR3 totals 14 residues. CDR3 sequence reads: CASSVYEGAYEQYF. CDR3 bases: TGTGCCAGCAGCGTATATGAGGGGGCCTACGAGCAGTACTTC. Based on the CDR3 plus reference TRBV9 and TRBJ2-7, the full variable domain is DSGVTQTPKHLITATGQRVTLRCSPRSGDLSVYWYQQSLDQGLQFLIQYYNGEERAKGNILERFSAQQFPDLHSELNLSSLELGDSALYFCASSVYEGAYEQYFGPGTRLTVT.

The chain couples TRBV19 to TRBJ2-7; 11 bases are shared with TRBD2. Germline trimming cut 6 bases from V and 4 bases from J; bases unmatched to any gene: 8. From germline, CDR1 is LNHDA and CDR2 SQIVND (reference sequence). The CDR3 consists of 15 residues. CDR3 sequence (DNA): TGTGCCAGTAGCATGCCGGGACTAGCGGTTTACGAGCAGTACTTC. Translated: CASSMPGLAVYEQYF.

This clone was picked up a small number of times. This chain connects TRBV14 to TRBJ2-7; 7 bases line up with TRBD2. Germline trimming cut 3 bases from V and 2 bases from J; bases unmatched to any gene: 10. Germline V gives CDR1 SGHDN, CDR2 FVKESK. The CDR3 covers 16 residues. The CDR3 sequence: CASSHWGLSQTYEQYF. CDR3 sequence (DNA): TGTGCCAGCAGCCATTGGGGACTAAGCCAAACCTACGAGCAGTACTTC.

The sample holds one count of this clone. The chain recombines TRBV9 with TRBJ1-1; maybe TRBD1 (5 bases). CDR3 length equals 17 residues. Germline values: CDR1 SGDLS, CDR2 YYNGEE. Trimming shortened V by 0 bases and J by 0 bases, and 15 bases separated the two germline ends. CDR3 sequence (DNA): TGTGCCAGCAGCGTAGGGCCCCGGAGGGGACTGAACACTGAAGCTTTCTTT. Translated, it gives CASSVGPRRGLNTEAFF.

This chain links TRBV7-6 with TRBJ2-7; 10 positions match TRBD1. The CDR3 is 13 amino acids. V lost 4 bases and J lost 7; bases outside the gene matches: 4. CDR1 is SGHVS, CDR2 FNYEAQ, per germline. The CDR3 spells CASSSRDRGEQYF. The CDR3 DNA reads TGTGCCAGCAGCTCGCGGGACAGGGGAGAGCAGTACTTC. Full variable domain (missing parts from reference TRBV7-6 and TRBJ2-7): GAGVSQSPRYKVTKRGQDVALRCDPISGHVSLYWYRQALGQGPEFLTYFNYEAQQDKSGLPNDRFSAERPEGSISTLTIQRTEQRDSAMYRCASSSRDRGEQYFGPGTRLTVT.